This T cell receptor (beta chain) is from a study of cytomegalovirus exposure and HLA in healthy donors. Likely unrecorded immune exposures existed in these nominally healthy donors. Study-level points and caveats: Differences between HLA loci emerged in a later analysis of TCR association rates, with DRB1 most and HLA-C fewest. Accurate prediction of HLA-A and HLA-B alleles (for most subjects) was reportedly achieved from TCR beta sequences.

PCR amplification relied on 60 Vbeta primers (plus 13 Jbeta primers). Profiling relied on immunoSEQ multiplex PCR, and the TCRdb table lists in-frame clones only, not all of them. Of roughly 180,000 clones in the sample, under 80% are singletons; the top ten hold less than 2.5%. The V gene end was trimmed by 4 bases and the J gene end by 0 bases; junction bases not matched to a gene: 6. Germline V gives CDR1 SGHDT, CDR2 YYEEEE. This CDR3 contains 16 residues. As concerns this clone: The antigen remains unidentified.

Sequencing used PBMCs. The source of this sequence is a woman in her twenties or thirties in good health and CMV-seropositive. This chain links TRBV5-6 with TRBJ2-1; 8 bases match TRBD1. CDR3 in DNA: TGTGCCAGCAGCCCTGACAGGGGCTTCTCCTACAATGAGCAGTTCTTC. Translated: CASSPDRGFSYNEQFF.